Listed below are T cell receptor beta chains from one sample, sequenced in a study of response to subunit inactivated influenza vaccine. TCRdb analysed the RT-PCR reads with MiXCR anew, one entry per CDR3 protein. The repertoire includes under 750,000 distinct CDR3 sequences, 12% of them detected once, and roughly 10% sits in the top ten. The sample was PBMCs from blood, taken on the day of vaccination. The source of these receptors is a man aged 50-59 years who received an inactivated influenza vaccine. Both conserved end residues are part of each CDR3. D genes are given only for firm matches. Clone size, where shown, is once, few, many, or a class for clones that have expanded.

d_call: -; clone_size: many; j_call: TRBJ1-2; v_call: TRBV4-2; cdr3_aa: CASSQMDSYGYTF; cdr3_nt: TGTGCCAGCAGCCAGATGGATAGCTATGGCTACACCTTC
d_call: TRBD1; clone_size: few; j_call: TRBJ1-4; v_call: TRBV10-1; cdr3_aa: CASTMNRGGKLFF; cdr3_nt: TGCGCCAGCACGATGAACAGGGGTGGAAAACTGTTTTTT
d_call: -; clone_size: few; j_call: TRBJ2-5; v_call: TRBV12-3/TRBV12-4; cdr3_aa: CASMFRETQYF; cdr3_nt: TGTGCCAGCATGTTCCGTGAGACCCAGTACTTC
d_call: -; clone_size: few; j_call: TRBJ1-6; v_call: TRBV20-1; cdr3_aa: CSARTRLNNSPLHF; cdr3_nt: TGCAGTGCTCGCACCCGGCTGAATAATTCACCCCTCCACTTT
d_call: TRBD1; clone_size: few; j_call: TRBJ2-1; v_call: TRBV7-9; cdr3_aa: CASSFRGQYNEQFF; cdr3_nt: TGTGCCAGCAGCTTTAGGGGACAGTACAATGAGCAGTTCTTC
d_call: -; clone_size: many; j_call: TRBJ2-1; v_call: TRBV2; cdr3_aa: CASRRGSSYNEQFF; cdr3_nt: TGTGCCAGCAGACGGGGGAGCTCCTACAATGAGCAGTTCTTC
d_call: -; clone_size: few; j_call: TRBJ2-3; v_call: TRBV7-2; cdr3_aa: CASSPQIAVVADTQYF; cdr3_nt: TGTGCCAGCAGCCCCCAGATAGCGGTCGTGGCAGATACGCAGTATTTT
d_call: -; clone_size: many; j_call: TRBJ1-1; v_call: TRBV6-1; cdr3_aa: CASSAGPRTEAFF; cdr3_nt: TGTGCCAGCAGCGCCGGGCCGAGAACTGAAGCTTTCTTT
d_call: -; clone_size: -; j_call: TRBJ2-5; v_call: TRBV5-4; cdr3_aa: CASSFGQKSGETQYF; cdr3_nt: TGTGCCAGCAGCTTCGGACAAAAAAGTGGAGAGACCCAGTACTTC
d_call: -; clone_size: few; j_call: TRBJ2-4; v_call: TRBV29-1; cdr3_aa: CSVRALDKNIQYF; cdr3_nt: TGCAGCGTAAGAGCCCTGGACAAAAACATTCAGTACTTC
d_call: TRBD2; clone_size: -; j_call: TRBJ2-1; v_call: TRBV3-1; cdr3_aa: CASSQALSSGSYNEQFF; cdr3_nt: TGTGCCAGCAGCCAAGCCCTTTCCAGCGGGAGCTACAATGAGCAGTTCTTC
d_call: -; clone_size: -; j_call: TRBJ2-3; v_call: TRBV5-1; cdr3_aa: CASSSGRYGSSTDTQYF; cdr3_nt: TGCGCCAGCAGCTCCGGCCGCTACGGGTCTAGCACAGATACGCAGTATTTT
d_call: -; clone_size: -; j_call: TRBJ2-3; v_call: TRBV9; cdr3_aa: CASSVNPSTDTQYF; cdr3_nt: TGTGCCAGCAGCGTAAATCCTAGCACAGATACGCAGTATTTT
d_call: TRBD1; clone_size: -; j_call: TRBJ2-5; v_call: TRBV7-6; cdr3_aa: CASSSQNLGQEIQETQYF; cdr3_nt: TGTGCCAGCAGCTCACAAAACCTAGGACAGGAGATTCAAGAGACCCAGTACTTC
d_call: TRBD2; clone_size: -; j_call: TRBJ2-1; v_call: TRBV11-2; cdr3_aa: CASSLDLVGGALNEQFF; cdr3_nt: TGTGCCAGCAGCTTAGATCTTGTCGGGGGGGCCTTAAATGAGCAGTTCTTC
d_call: -; clone_size: -; j_call: TRBJ1-5; v_call: TRBV6-6; cdr3_aa: CASRGYTNQPQHF; cdr3_nt: TGTGCCAGCAGGGGGTATACAAATCAGCCCCAGCATTTT
d_call: TRBD2; clone_size: few; j_call: TRBJ2-1; v_call: TRBV20-1; cdr3_aa: CSASRTSGRVDEQFF; cdr3_nt: TGCAGTGCTTCTCGGACTAGCGGGAGAGTCGATGAGCAGTTCTTC
d_call: -; clone_size: -; j_call: TRBJ2-1; v_call: TRBV29-1; cdr3_aa: CSVVRSSYNEQFF; cdr3_nt: TGCAGCGTTGTAAGGAGCTCCTACAATGAGCAGTTCTTC
d_call: -; clone_size: -; j_call: TRBJ1-4; v_call: TRBV11-2; cdr3_aa: CASSLTPSLRGTNEKLFF; cdr3_nt: TGTGCCAGCAGTTTGACGCCATCCCTCAGGGGTACTAATGAAAAACTGTTTTTT
d_call: TRBD1; clone_size: -; j_call: TRBJ1-2; v_call: TRBV5-1; cdr3_aa: CASSLYDGGGGYTF; cdr3_nt: TGCGCCAGCAGCTTGTATGACGGAGGGGGCGGCTACACCTTC
d_call: TRBD1; clone_size: many; j_call: TRBJ1-2; v_call: TRBV15; cdr3_aa: CATSRGGQGAPYGYTF; cdr3_nt: TGTGCCACCAGCAGAGGGGGACAGGGGGCTCCCTATGGCTACACCTTC
d_call: TRBD1; clone_size: many; j_call: TRBJ2-2; v_call: TRBV5-6; cdr3_aa: CASSRDREYTGELFF; cdr3_nt: TGTGCCAGCAGCCGGGACAGGGAGTACACCGGGGAGCTGTTTTTT
d_call: TRBD2; clone_size: -; j_call: TRBJ2-3; v_call: TRBV2; cdr3_aa: CASRQAGGSADTQYF; cdr3_nt: TGTGCCAGCAGACAAGCGGGAGGTTCCGCAGATACGCAGTATTTT
d_call: -; clone_size: few; j_call: TRBJ1-2; v_call: TRBV15; cdr3_aa: CATSRDPSRYLNYGYTF; cdr3_nt: TGTGCCACCAGCAGAGATCCTTCAAGATACCTAAACTATGGCTACACCTTC
d_call: TRBD1; clone_size: many; j_call: TRBJ1-2; v_call: TRBV27; cdr3_aa: CASSQLTGGGFYGYTF; cdr3_nt: TGTGCCAGCAGCCAACTGACAGGGGGAGGTTTCTATGGCTACACCTTC
d_call: -; clone_size: few; j_call: TRBJ2-3; v_call: TRBV20-1; cdr3_aa: CSASTRADTQYF; cdr3_nt: TGCAGTGCTAGCACGCGGGCAGATACGCAGTATTTT
d_call: -; clone_size: many; j_call: TRBJ2-2; v_call: TRBV5-1; cdr3_aa: CASSLTGPTGELFF; cdr3_nt: TGCGCCAGCAGCTTGACAGGGCCCACCGGGGAGCTGTTTTTT
d_call: -; clone_size: few; j_call: TRBJ1-5; v_call: TRBV29-1; cdr3_aa: CGSLYSNQPQHF; cdr3_nt: TGCGGGAGCCTTTATAGCAATCAGCCCCAGCATTTT
d_call: -; clone_size: -; j_call: TRBJ1-5; v_call: TRBV20-1; cdr3_aa: CSAIPGQNQPQHF; cdr3_nt: TGCAGTGCTATACCGGGCCAGAATCAGCCCCAGCATTTT
d_call: -; clone_size: -; j_call: TRBJ1-5; v_call: TRBV12-3/TRBV12-4; cdr3_aa: CASSLLGGTQPQHF; cdr3_nt: TGTGCCAGCAGTTTATTGGGGGGAACCCAGCCCCAGCATTTT
d_call: -; clone_size: many; j_call: TRBJ2-1; v_call: TRBV6-5; cdr3_aa: CASRKGGNEQFF; cdr3_nt: TGTGCCAGCAGGAAAGGCGGCAATGAGCAGTTCTTC
d_call: TRBD1; clone_size: many; j_call: TRBJ2-7; v_call: TRBV12-3/TRBV12-4; cdr3_aa: CASSLSPGQGRDEQYF; cdr3_nt: TGTGCCAGCAGTTTATCTCCGGGACAGGGGAGGGACGAGCAGTACTTC
d_call: -; clone_size: -; j_call: TRBJ2-3; v_call: TRBV10-3; cdr3_aa: CASQGGITDTQYF; cdr3_nt: TGTGCCAGTCAAGGGGGGATCACAGATACGCAGTATTTT
d_call: TRBD1; clone_size: few; j_call: TRBJ1-2; v_call: TRBV12-3/TRBV12-4; cdr3_aa: CASSLGRVKNRDRNGYTF; cdr3_nt: TGTGCCAGCAGCCTTGGACGGGTCAAAAACCGGGACAGGAATGGCTACACCTTC
d_call: TRBD1; clone_size: few; j_call: TRBJ2-1; v_call: TRBV28; cdr3_aa: CASSTKAGTGVRNEQFF; cdr3_nt: TGTGCCAGCAGTACAAAGGCCGGGACAGGGGTTAGGAATGAGCAGTTCTTC
d_call: -; clone_size: few; j_call: TRBJ2-6; v_call: TRBV7-9; cdr3_aa: CASSLTTGLGANVLTF; cdr3_nt: TGTGCCAGCAGCTTAACCACAGGGTTGGGGGCCAACGTCCTGACTTTC
d_call: -; clone_size: few; j_call: TRBJ1-5; v_call: TRBV19; cdr3_aa: CASSIRTINSNQPQHF; cdr3_nt: TGTGCCAGTAGTATACGGACAATAAATAGCAATCAGCCCCAGCATTTT
d_call: -; clone_size: few; j_call: TRBJ2-6; v_call: TRBV10-3; cdr3_aa: CAISENAGANVLTF; cdr3_nt: TGTGCCATCAGTGAAAACGCTGGGGCCAACGTCCTGACTTTC
d_call: -; clone_size: -; j_call: TRBJ2-3; v_call: TRBV29-1; cdr3_aa: CSVGRYPSTDTQYF; cdr3_nt: TGCAGCGTGGGGAGGTATCCAAGCACAGATACGCAGTATTTT
d_call: -; clone_size: many; j_call: TRBJ1-5; v_call: TRBV6-6; cdr3_aa: CASRGRENQPQHF; cdr3_nt: TGTGCCAGCAGAGGACGGGAGAATCAGCCCCAGCATTTT
d_call: -; clone_size: -; j_call: TRBJ1-1; v_call: TRBV2; cdr3_aa: CASSVLGTMNTEAFF; cdr3_nt: TGTGCCAGCAGTGTCTTAGGAACCATGAACACTGAAGCTTTCTTT
d_call: -; clone_size: few; j_call: TRBJ2-5; v_call: TRBV5-1; cdr3_aa: CASSLSQVGETQYF; cdr3_nt: TGCGCCAGCAGCTTGAGTCAGGTCGGGGAGACCCAGTACTTC
d_call: TRBD2; clone_size: few; j_call: TRBJ2-1; v_call: TRBV9; cdr3_aa: CASSHPISGESYNEQFF; cdr3_nt: TGTGCCAGCAGTCATCCTATTAGCGGGGAGTCCTACAATGAGCAGTTCTTC
d_call: TRBD1; clone_size: -; j_call: TRBJ2-1; v_call: TRBV5-1; cdr3_aa: CASSFGTGDYNEQFF; cdr3_nt: TGCGCCAGCAGCTTCGGGACAGGGGACTACAATGAGCAGTTCTTC
d_call: TRBD2; clone_size: few; j_call: TRBJ2-1; v_call: TRBV20-1; cdr3_aa: CSARGASGATYNEQFF; cdr3_nt: TGCAGTGCTAGAGGGGCTAGCGGGGCGACCTACAATGAGCAGTTCTTC
d_call: -; clone_size: few; j_call: TRBJ2-1; v_call: TRBV7-8; cdr3_aa: CASSLASFSGLIFGGQFF; cdr3_nt: TGTGCCAGCAGCTTAGCGTCGTTTTCAGGACTCATCTTTGGAGGGCAGTTCTTC
d_call: TRBD1; clone_size: -; j_call: TRBJ2-1; v_call: TRBV7-9; cdr3_aa: CASSPRTGHRYNEQFF; cdr3_nt: TGTGCCAGCAGCCCTCGGACAGGCCATCGCTACAATGAGCAGTTCTTC
d_call: -; clone_size: many; j_call: TRBJ2-7; v_call: TRBV5-1; cdr3_aa: CASSKDTAYEQYF; cdr3_nt: TGCGCCAGCAGCAAGGACACAGCCTACGAGCAGTACTTC
d_call: TRBD2; clone_size: -; j_call: TRBJ2-2; v_call: TRBV7-7; cdr3_aa: CVLAHPYAGTGELFF; cdr3_nt: TGTGTACTAGCGCACCCCTACGCGGGCACCGGGGAGCTGTTTTTT
d_call: -; clone_size: few; j_call: TRBJ1-3; v_call: TRBV12-3/TRBV12-4; cdr3_aa: CASPGDSGNTIYF; cdr3_nt: TGTGCCAGCCCAGGGGACTCTGGAAACACCATATATTTT
d_call: -; clone_size: few; j_call: TRBJ2-5; v_call: TRBV10-2; cdr3_aa: CASSESVAIRETQYF; cdr3_nt: TGCGCCAGCAGTGAGTCGGTGGCAATCCGAGAGACCCAGTACTTC
d_call: -; clone_size: many; j_call: TRBJ2-1; v_call: TRBV7-2; cdr3_aa: CASSQRAGASNEQFF; cdr3_nt: TGTGCCAGCAGCCAGAGGGCAGGGGCCAGCAATGAGCAGTTCTTC
d_call: TRBD2; clone_size: many; j_call: TRBJ2-1; v_call: TRBV4-3; cdr3_aa: CASSQVLGTSGYNEQFF; cdr3_nt: TGCGCCAGCAGCCAAGTATTGGGGACTAGCGGGTACAATGAGCAGTTCTTC
d_call: -; clone_size: few; j_call: TRBJ2-4; v_call: TRBV20-1; cdr3_aa: CSARAPMDIQYF; cdr3_nt: TGCAGTGCTAGAGCCCCTATGGACATTCAGTACTTC
d_call: TRBD1; clone_size: many; j_call: TRBJ2-3; v_call: TRBV5-1; cdr3_aa: CASSVDRGADTQYF; cdr3_nt: TGCGCCAGCAGCGTGGACAGGGGAGCAGATACGCAGTATTTT
d_call: TRBD2; clone_size: few; j_call: TRBJ2-7; v_call: TRBV4-1; cdr3_aa: CASSQDRPSGGLYEQYF; cdr3_nt: TGCGCCAGCAGCCAAGATCGTCCTAGCGGGGGGCTCTACGAGCAGTACTTC
d_call: -; clone_size: -; j_call: TRBJ2-5; v_call: TRBV7-2; cdr3_aa: CASSLRTGDQYF; cdr3_nt: TGTGCCAGCAGCTTAAGGACGGGTGACCAGTACTTC
d_call: TRBD1; clone_size: -; j_call: TRBJ2-5; v_call: TRBV29-1; cdr3_aa: CSVEGDSSSGETQYF; cdr3_nt: TGCAGCGTTGAAGGGGACAGCTCCTCGGGGGAGACCCAGTACTTC
d_call: TRBD2; clone_size: -; j_call: TRBJ2-3; v_call: TRBV27; cdr3_aa: CASSLSTSGGSTDTQYF; cdr3_nt: TGTGCCAGCAGTTTATCGACCAGCGGGGGGAGCACAGATACGCAGTATTTT
d_call: TRBD2; clone_size: -; j_call: TRBJ2-3; v_call: TRBV4-2; cdr3_aa: CASSQVEGRGQDTQYF; cdr3_nt: TGTGCCAGCAGCCAAGTGGAGGGGAGGGGCCAAGATACGCAGTATTTT